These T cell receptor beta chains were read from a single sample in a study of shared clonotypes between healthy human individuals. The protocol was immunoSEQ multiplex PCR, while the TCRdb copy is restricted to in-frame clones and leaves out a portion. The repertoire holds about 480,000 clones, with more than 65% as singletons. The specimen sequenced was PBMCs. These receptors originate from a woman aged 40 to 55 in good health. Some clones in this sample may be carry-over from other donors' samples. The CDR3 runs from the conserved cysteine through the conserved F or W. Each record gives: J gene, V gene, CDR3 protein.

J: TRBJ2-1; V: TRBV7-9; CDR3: CASSQNSQPIF
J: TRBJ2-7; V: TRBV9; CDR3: CASSVGLAGEYEQYF
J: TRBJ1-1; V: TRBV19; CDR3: CASSAGTEGTEAFF
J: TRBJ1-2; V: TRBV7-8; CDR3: CASSTGVDYGYTF
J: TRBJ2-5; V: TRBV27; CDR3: CASSLWRGVDQETQYF
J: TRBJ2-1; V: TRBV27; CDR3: CASRRGTGTAGEQFF
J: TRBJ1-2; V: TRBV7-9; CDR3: CASKEMGAGSGYTF
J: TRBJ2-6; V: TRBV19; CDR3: CASSITGLAGAGANVLTF
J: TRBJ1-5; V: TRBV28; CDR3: CASSYKLPIRNQPQHF
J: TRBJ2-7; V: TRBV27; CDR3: CASSYQAGPPYEQYF
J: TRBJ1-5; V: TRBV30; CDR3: CAWSDGEGQPQHF
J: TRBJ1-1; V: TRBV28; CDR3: CASTTWVGMNTEAFF
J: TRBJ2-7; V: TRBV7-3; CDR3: CASSLSGGPDEQYF
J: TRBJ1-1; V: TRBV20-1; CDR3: CSARLDAEAFF
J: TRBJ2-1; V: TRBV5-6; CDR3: CASSLDRRSYNEQFF
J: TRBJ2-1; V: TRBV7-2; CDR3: CASSDGSVGNEQFF
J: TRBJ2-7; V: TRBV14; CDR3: CASSQGPTDIYEQYF
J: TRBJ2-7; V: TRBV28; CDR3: CASTPSGRAYYEQYF
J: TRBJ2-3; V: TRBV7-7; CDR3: CASTPNPAGAGTDTQYF
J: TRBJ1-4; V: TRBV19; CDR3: CASSSSLGGGREKLFF
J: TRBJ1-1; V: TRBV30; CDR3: CAWSKFGGTEAFF
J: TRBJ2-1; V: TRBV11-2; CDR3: CASSLGPYSGTRGVEQFF
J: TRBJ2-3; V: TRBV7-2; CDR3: CASSLAWRSTDTQYF
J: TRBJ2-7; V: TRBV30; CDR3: CAWSSGTGGEQYF
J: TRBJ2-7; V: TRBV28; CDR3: CASSTNSYEQYF
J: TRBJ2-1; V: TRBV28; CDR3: CASSRPGQGRNEQFF
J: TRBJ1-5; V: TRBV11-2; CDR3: CASSLGQGPQHF
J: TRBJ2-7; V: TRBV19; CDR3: CASSTRNRAEQYF
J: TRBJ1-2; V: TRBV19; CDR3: CASSAAHPDGPNYGYTF
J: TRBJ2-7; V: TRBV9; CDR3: CASSAHPGLAGVGLYF
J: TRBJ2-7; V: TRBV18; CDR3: CASSPAVTANVQYF
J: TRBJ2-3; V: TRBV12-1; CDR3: CASSYHTDTQYF
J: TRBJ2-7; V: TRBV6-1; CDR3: CASIGVEQYF
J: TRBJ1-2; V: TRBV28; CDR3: CASETGYLSYTF
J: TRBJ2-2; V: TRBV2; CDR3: CASNGAFGELFF
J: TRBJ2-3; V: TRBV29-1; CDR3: CSVELPGGTDTQYF
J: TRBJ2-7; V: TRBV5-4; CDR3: CASSIRTSGIYEQYF
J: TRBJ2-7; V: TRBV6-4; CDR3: CASSFGTSGSFSYEQYF
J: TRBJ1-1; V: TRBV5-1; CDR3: CASSGQGPGTEAFF
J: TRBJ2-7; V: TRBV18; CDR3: CASSPLGLVLDEQYF
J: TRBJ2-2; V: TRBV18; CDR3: CASSPERKANTGELFF
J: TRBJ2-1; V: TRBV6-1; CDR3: CASSEVVRYEQFF
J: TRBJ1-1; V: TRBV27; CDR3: CASSRLDRNTEAFF
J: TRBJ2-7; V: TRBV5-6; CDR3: CASSQTSGTEYF
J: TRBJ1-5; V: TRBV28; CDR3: CASSPRTAPIPNQPQHF
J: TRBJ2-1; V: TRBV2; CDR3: CASSDWAGKEQFF
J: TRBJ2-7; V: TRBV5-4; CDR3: CASRPGLAASYEQYF
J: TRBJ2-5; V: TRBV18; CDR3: CASSPAQETQYF
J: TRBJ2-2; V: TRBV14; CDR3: CASSQERAGELFF
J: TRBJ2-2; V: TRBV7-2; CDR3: CASSKGLAGGPTGELFF
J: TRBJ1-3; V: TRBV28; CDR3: CASRKTISSGNTIYF
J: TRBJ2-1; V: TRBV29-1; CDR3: CSVGQGTGGVINEQFF
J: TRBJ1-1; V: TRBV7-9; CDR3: CASSSPYSTEAFF
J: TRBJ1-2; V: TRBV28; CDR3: CASSSPQGAGYGYTF
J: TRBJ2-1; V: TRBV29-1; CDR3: CSVEISGENEQFF
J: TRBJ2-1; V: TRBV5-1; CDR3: CASSFFGTSGGYNEQFF